Presented here are 13 T cell receptor beta chains from one specimen sequenced in a study of blood T cell repertoires in COVID-19. Sequencing used immunoSEQ multiplex PCR; TCRdb keeps in-frame clones, though not all of them. The sample records roughly 700,000 clones, approximately 90% being singletons. The specimen was peripheral blood. These receptors all come from a young woman with acute or convalescent COVID-19.

V usage is TRBV5-5 and J usage is TRBJ2-1; D gene unclear. Trimming removed 7 bases from V and 0 bases from J, with 5 bases in between. Looked up from germline, CDR1 is SGHKS and CDR2 is YYEKEE (reference sequence). This CDR3 comprises 12 residues. The CDR3 sequence is CASDSSYNEQFF. CDR3 DNA sequence: TGTGCCAGCGATAGCTCCTACAATGAGCAGTTCTTC.

This chain joins TRBV18 and TRBJ2-1; 8 nucleotides line up with TRBD2. Germline CDR1 is KGHSH and CDR2 is LQKENI. V dropped 2 bases and J dropped 4; count of bases not matched to a gene: 4. This CDR3 is built from 15 residues. For the CDR3, the DNA is TGTGCCAGCTCACCAAACGGGGGGGCGTACAATGAGCAGTTCTTC. Its translation is CASSPNGGAYNEQFF.

This rearrangement joins TRBV2 to TRBJ1-2; 9 bases align to TRBD1. The CDR3 loop spans 14 amino acids. J gave up 4 bases and V 5 bases, and 5 bases lay outside the gene matches. CDR1 is SNHLY, CDR2 FYNNEI, per germline. The CDR3, as DNA: TGTGCCAGCAGTCCCACAGGGGGCGGCTATGGCTACACCTTC. Translation: CASSPTGGGYGYTF. Drawing the rest from reference TRBV2 and TRBJ1-2, the complete variable domain is EPEVTQTPSHQVTQMGQEVILRCVPISNHLYFYWYRQILGQKVEFLVSFYNNEISEKSEIFDDQFSVERPDGSNFTLKIRSTKLEDSAMYFCASSPTGGGYGYTFGSGTRLTVV.

The chain combines TRBV5-6 with TRBJ1-3; weak D call: TRBD1 (6 bases). Germline V gene lookup returns CDR1 SGHDT and CDR2 YYEEEE. The CDR3 covers 18 residues. With 1 base removed from V and 1 base from J, the gap between germline ends came to 18 bases. The CDR3: CASSLLQGGWTSGNTIYF. The CDR3 DNA is TGTGCCAGCAGCTTGTTACAGGGAGGGTGGACTTCTGGAAACACCATATATTTT.

This sequence joins TRBV7-2 and TRBJ2-6, with D possibly being TRBD2 (5 bases). V gave up 4 bases and J gave up 3 bases, with 10 bases separating them. CDR3 length equals 15 residues. Germline V gene data show CDR1 as SGHTA and CDR2 as FQGNSA. The CDR3 is CASSSRRIGANVLTF. CDR3 nucleotide sequence: TGTGCCAGCAGCTCACGGAGGATTGGGGCCAACGTCCTGACTTTC.

The V gene is TRBV10-2, the J gene TRBJ1-2; the match to TRBD1 covers 7 bases. The CDR3 sequence is 15 residues long. Trimming cost V 0 bases and J 4 bases; bases outside gene matches: 5. The V gene's germline CDR1 is WSHSY and CDR2 SAAADI. The CDR3, as DNA: TGCGCCAGCAGTGAGTCCTTGGACAGGCTCTATGGCTACACCTTC. It yields the protein CASSESLDRLYGYTF.

The rearrangement joins TRBV2 to TRBJ1-4, with 7 bases aligning to TRBD1. The germline V gene has CDR1 SNHLY and CDR2 FYNNEI. CDR3 size: 14 residues. Trimming removed 8 bases from V and 1 base from J; junction bases left unmatched: 4. The CDR3 sequence is CASAWDRTNEKLFF. In nucleotides, the CDR3 is TGTGCCAGCGCCTGGGACAGAACTAATGAAAAACTGTTTTTT.

This sequence joins TRBV7-2 and TRBJ1-2; 7 nucleotides line up with TRBD1. The length of the CDR3 is 16 residues. The germline V gene encodes CDR1 SGHTA and CDR2 FQGNSA. V trimming: 1 base; J trimming: 2 bases; junction bases outside the gene matches: 7. The chain's CDR3 is CASSLVAGQPNYGYTF. CDR3 DNA sequence: TGTGCCAGCAGCTTAGTCGCGGGACAGCCCAACTATGGCTACACCTTC.

The V gene is TRBV10-3, the J gene TRBJ2-1; 9 bases map to TRBD1. CDR3 length equals 17 residues. Germline-derived CDR1 and CDR2 are ENHRY and SYGVKD. V shed 3 bases and J 6 bases; nucleotides not matched to a gene: 12. CDR3 nucleotides: TGTGCCATCAGTGATTCGGTCCGGGACAGGGTGGTCAATGAGCAGTTCTTC. It specifies CAISDSVRDRVVNEQFF.

This clone was seen once. The chain uses TRBV6-1 and TRBJ2-2, with D hard to call. Trimming stripped 3 bases from V and 0 bases from J, with 11 bases between. This CDR3 is built from 16 residues. Germline values: CDR1 MNHNS, CDR2 SASEGT. The CDR3 loop reads CASSDGEESNTGELFF. The CDR3, as DNA: TGTGCCAGCAGTGATGGTGAGGAGTCGAACACCGGGGAGCTGTTTTTT.

V usage is TRBV12-3 or TRBV12-4 and J usage is TRBJ1-2, with 7 bases lining up with TRBD1. CDR3 length: 13 amino acids. After removal of 7 bases from V and 6 bases from J, the junction contained 8 bases not matched to a gene. The CDR3 coding sequence is TGTGCCAGCAATCGACAGGGAACGGATGGCTACACCTTC. Protein product: CASNRQGTDGYTF.

The rearrangement links TRBV12-3 or TRBV12-4 to TRBJ1-2; weak D call: TRBD1 (5 bases). The CDR3 covers 13 residues. Trimming removed 6 bases from V and 0 bases from J, with 8 bases in between. CDR3 bases: TGTGCCAGCAGCAGGGTTGCTAACTATGGCTACACCTTC. Protein: CASSRVANYGYTF.

This clone has a handful of counts. The chain carries TRBV7-9 and TRBJ2-5, with D perhaps TRBD1 (6 bases). CDR1 and CDR2 from the germline V gene are SEHNR and FQNEAQ (reference sequence). The CDR3 contains 15 residues. V lost 4 bases, J lost 1 base, and 13 bases lay in between. This chain's CDR3 is CASSSSRGVQETQYF. CDR3 DNA: TGTGCCAGCAGCTCTTCCAGGGGAGTCCAAGAGACCCAGTACTTC. The variable domain in full, completed from reference TRBV7-9 and TRBJ2-5, reads DTGVSQNPRHKITKRGQNVTFRCDPISEHNRLYWYRQTLGQGPEFLTYFQNEAQLEKSRLLSDRFSAERPKGSFSTLEIQRTEQGDSAMYLCASSSSRGVQETQYFGPGTRLLVL.